This entry lists 5 T cell receptor beta chains sequenced from one sample in a study of blood T cell repertoires in COVID-19. The assay was immunoSEQ multiplex PCR, and TCRdb's table has in-frame clones only and misses some. The repertoire consists of under 200,000 clones, with about 91% occurring once and the leading ten covering roughly 4%. The sample was peripheral blood. Receptors originate from a woman aged 55-69 years who had recovered from COVID-19.

The CDR3 bases are TGTGCCAGCAGTTACGACCGGCAGGGAGGATACAATGAGCAGTTCTTC. Translating gives CASSYDRQGGYNEQFF. The genes are TRBV6-5 and TRBJ2-1; a possible D gene is TRBD2 (6 bases). V was shortened by 2 bases and J by 4 bases, with 15 bases between the two germline ends. Germline V CDR1 and CDR2: MNHEY, SVGAGI. CDR3 length equals 16 residues.

This chain connects TRBV13 to TRBJ2-1; the D gene is possibly TRBD2 (7 bases). The ends were cut back, 5 bases at V and 4 bases at J, with 15 bases in the middle. This CDR3 has 15 residues. Germline V gene data show CDR1 as PRHDT and CDR2 as FYEKMQ (reference sequence). Here the CDR3 reads CASSTGGAGYNEQFF. The DNA of the CDR3 is TGTGCCAGCAGCACTGGGGGGGCCGGTTACAATGAGCAGTTCTTC.

The chain combines TRBV28 with TRBJ1-1; D is unclear. Per germline, CDR1 MDHEN and CDR2 SYDVKM. The germline V and J ends were trimmed by 1 base and 0 bases, with 6 bases remaining between them. The length of the CDR3 is 14 residues. This CDR3 reads CASSLYKMNTEAFF. The CDR3 DNA follows: TGTGCCAGCAGTTTATACAAAATGAACACTGAAGCTTTCTTT.

CDR3: CSVGGGTSGNYNEQFF. The CDR3 nucleotides are TGCAGCGTTGGCGGAGGGACTAGCGGAAATTACAATGAGCAGTTCTTC. The chain has TRBV29-1 and TRBJ2-1; TRBD2 matches 11 bases. The junction had 9 bases not matched to a gene; V was cut back by 4 bases and J by 4 bases. This CDR3 is built from 16 residues. Germline CDR1 reads SQVTM; CDR2 reads ANQGSEA.

This chain joins TRBV4-3 and TRBJ2-5, with D perhaps TRBD2 (5 bases). The CDR3 runs 15 residues. CDR1 is LGHNA and CDR2 is YSLEER in the germline V gene. With 0 bases removed from V and 5 bases from J, the gap between germline ends came to 13 bases. This CDR3 is CASSQDRTSPETQYF. As DNA, the CDR3 is TGCGCCAGCAGCCAAGACCGTACTAGTCCGGAGACCCAGTACTTC.